The clone carrying this T cell receptor (beta chain) was counted only a few times. The antigen remains unidentified. This sample stems from a study of response to subunit inactivated influenza vaccine. From the RT-PCR reads, TCRdb called clonotypes with MiXCR, one entry per CDR3 protein. The sample lists around 500,000 distinct CDR3 sequences; roughly 9.8% were seen once. General study points: It was suggested by the authors that few new T cells are recruited by each seasonal influenza vaccination.

The clonotype comes from a man aged 50 to 59 who received an inactivated influenza vaccine. Source: PBMCs from blood, taken roughly 46 days after vaccination.

CDR3 in DNA: TGTGCCAGCAGTCCGAGGACTAGCGGGATGAGAGTCAATGAGCAGTTCTTC. It specifies CASSPRTSGMRVNEQFF. The chain links TRBV27 to TRBJ2-1; 12 nucleotides match TRBD2. The V and J ends lost 5 bases and 6 bases, in that order; junction bases with no gene match: 11. The CDR3 length is 17 residues. Germline V gene lookup returns CDR1 MNHEY and CDR2 SMNVEV (reference sequence).